A single sample is the source of the 24 T cell receptor beta chains below, sequenced in a study of read filtering for tumor transcriptome and immune sequencing. Molecular barcoded adaptors covering alpha/delta and beta/gamma chains were used on roughly 400 ng RNA. TCRdb ran MiXCR on the reads and lists one entry per CDR3 protein. The data show some 130,000 distinct CDR3 sequences, with 13% seen just once and approximately 10% held by the top ten. The sequencing sample was made of a population of CD138-negative cells sorted from bone marrow. Every receptor here comes from a donor at least 40 years old with multiple myeloma.

This clonotype has at least ten counts. The chain has TRBV11-2 and TRBJ2-6; 8 bases fit TRBD1. The V segment lost 5 bases and the J segment 4 bases; nucleotides outside the gene matches: 16. CDR1 and CDR2 (germline): SGHAT, FQNNGV. The CDR3 covers 19 residues. This chain's CDR3 is CASSTYRTRRGPGANVLTF. The CDR3 bases are TGTGCCAGCAGCACGTACCGAACCCGCAGGGGGCCGGGGGCCAACGTCCTGACTTTC. Complete variable domain (other parts from reference TRBV11-2 and TRBJ2-6): EAGVAQSPRYKIIEKRQSVAFWCNPISGHATLYWYQQILGQGPKLLIQFQNNGVVDDSQLPKDRFSAERLKGVDSTLKIQPAKLEDSAVYLCASSTYRTRRGPGANVLTFGAGSRLTVL.

This clonotype has a count of ten or more. CDR3 nucleotide sequence: TGTGCCAGCAGTTACTCGGACAGGGGGCCTGAGCAGTTCTTC. It encodes CASSYSDRGPEQFF. The chain has TRBV6-6 and TRBJ2-1, with TRBD1 matching over 11 bases. Germline lookup yields CDR1 MNHNY and CDR2 SVGAGI (reference sequence). This CDR3 has 14 amino acids. V lost 0 bases and J lost 9; bases outside the gene matches: 1.

This clonotype has just a few counts. The J gene is TRBJ2-1, the V gene TRBV11-2; 12 bases are shared with TRBD2. The V and J ends lost 2 bases and 9 bases, in that order; junction bases with no gene match: 5. Germline assignment: CDR1 SGHAT and CDR2 FQNNGV. This CDR3 comprises 15 residues. The DNA of the CDR3 is TGTGCCAGCAGCTTAAGCACTAGCGGGAGGACTGAGCAGTTCTTC. As protein: CASSLSTSGRTEQFF. Full variable domain (rest looked up from reference TRBV11-2 and TRBJ2-1): EAGVAQSPRYKIIEKRQSVAFWCNPISGHATLYWYQQILGQGPKLLIQFQNNGVVDDSQLPKDRFSAERLKGVDSTLKIQPAKLEDSAVYLCASSLSTSGRTEQFFGPGTRLTVL.

To note about this clonotype: A much larger clone differs from this one at a single base, so this may be a read error. This rearrangement joins TRBV11-2 to TRBJ1-2; no firm D call. The CDR3 spans 15 residues. Germline CDR1 reads SGHAT; CDR2 reads FQNNGV. The V end lost 6 bases, the J end lost 5 bases, and 19 bases lay between the germline ends. CDR3 amino acids: CASRPGEQSLYGYTF. As DNA, the CDR3 is TGTGCCAGCAGGCCGGGAGAACAGTCCCTTTATGGCTACACCTTC.

This chain uses TRBV7-9 with TRBJ2-7, with TRBD1 as a possible D gene (6 bases). Trimming took off 3 bases at V and 0 bases at J, with 15 bases between the two ends. The length of the CDR3 is 16 residues. Germline CDR1 is SEHNR and CDR2 is FQNEAQ (reference sequence). CDR3 amino acids: CASSLYGAGASYEQYF. Here the CDR3 DNA reads TGTGCCAGCAGCTTGTACGGGGCAGGGGCCTCCTACGAGCAGTACTTC. Combining the CDR3 with reference TRBV7-9 and TRBJ2-7 gives the whole variable domain DTGVSQNPRHKITKRGQNVTFRCDPISEHNRLYWYRQTLGQGPEFLTYFQNEAQLEKSRLLSDRFSAERPKGSFSTLEIQRTEQGDSAMYLCASSLYGAGASYEQYFGPGTRLTVT.

This clonotype came up many times. The chain has TRBV3-1 and TRBJ1-5, with D possibly being TRBD1 (5 bases). Germline CDR1 is LGHDT and CDR2 is YNNKEL (reference sequence). This CDR3 has 16 amino acids. V was pared by 0 bases and J by 5 bases, with 14 bases between. The CDR3: CASSQDRGTSDQPQHF. The CDR3 nucleotides read TGTGCCAGCAGCCAAGACCGAGGGACTTCCGATCAGCCCCAGCATTTT.

V usage is TRBV3-1 and J usage is TRBJ2-5; no clear D. V was clipped by 3 bases and J by 5 bases, with 7 bases between them. The CDR3 totals 12 residues. Germline CDR1 LGHDT, CDR2 YNNKEL (reference sequence). For the CDR3, the DNA is TGTGCCAGCAGCCACGGGCAGGAGACCCAGTACTTC. As protein: CASSHGQETQYF.

Comments on this clonotype: This clone may be a read error of a much larger clone one base away. The V gene is TRBV28, the J gene TRBJ1-5, with D uncertain. This CDR3 has 14 residues. Germline values: CDR1 MDHEN, CDR2 SYDVKM. V dropped 7 bases and J dropped 8 bases, with 18 bases sitting between them. For the CDR3, the DNA is TGTGCCAGCAACAGCGGTCTCTCCCCGGAGCCCCAGCATTTT. Its protein is CASNSGLSPEPQHF.

Many counts were recorded for this clonotype. Here the CDR3 DNA reads TGTGCCAGCAGCCTCACAGGGGGTAATTCACCCCTCCACTTT. Translation gives CASSLTGGNSPLHF. This chain uses TRBV11-2 with TRBJ1-6, with 8 bases matching TRBD1. The CDR3 sequence is 14 residues long. The V gene end was trimmed by 5 bases and the J gene end by 6 bases; junction bases not matched to a gene: 3. The germline V gene encodes CDR1 SGHAT and CDR2 FQNNGV. Looking up the rest from reference TRBV11-2 and TRBJ1-6 gives the full variable domain: EAGVAQSPRYKIIEKRQSVAFWCNPISGHATLYWYQQILGQGPKLLIQFQNNGVVDDSQLPKDRFSAERLKGVDSTLKIQPAKLEDSAVYLCASSLTGGNSPLHFGNGTRLTVT.

This clonotype was recorded many times. V usage is TRBV10-3 and J usage is TRBJ2-1; 9 nucleotides align to TRBD2. Germline values: CDR1 ENHRY, CDR2 SYGVKD. CDR3 length equals 14 residues. The junction had 4 bases not matched to a gene; V was cut back by 6 bases and J by 4 bases. The CDR3 sequence is CAISPSGDYNEQFF. The CDR3 region has the DNA TGTGCCATCAGCCCTAGCGGGGATTACAATGAGCAGTTCTTC.

Ten or more counts support this clonotype. V is TRBV29-1 and J is TRBJ2-1, with 11 positions matching TRBD2. In germline, CDR1 is SQVTM, CDR2 ANQGSEA. V lost 7 bases to trimming and J lost 2 bases; unmatched junction nucleotides: 13. CDR3 length: 17 residues. The CDR3 nucleotides are TGCAGCGCCCCTGACAGTACTAGCGGGAGAGCCTACAATGAGCAGTTCTTC. It yields the protein CSAPDSTSGRAYNEQFF.

This clonotype was seen ten or more times. V is TRBV7-9 and J is TRBJ2-1; D possibly corresponds to TRBD1 (5 bases). Germline lookup yields CDR1 SEHNR and CDR2 FQNEAQ (reference sequence). Trimming took off 5 bases at V and 7 bases at J, with 15 bases between the two ends. This CDR3 is built from 14 residues. This chain's CDR3 is CASSPGSNRNEQFF. The CDR3 DNA sequence: TGTGCCAGCAGCCCCGGGTCTAACAGGAATGAGCAGTTCTTC.

The sample holds a few counts of this clonotype. A read error may explain this, as a much larger clone is one base away. V gene TRBV6-1 combines with J gene TRBJ2-7; D is uncertain. The length of the CDR3 is 13 residues. Germline assignment: CDR1 MNHNS and CDR2 SASEGT. CDR3 residues: CAAGVAASYEQYF. The CDR3 nucleotides are TGTGCGGCCGGTGTAGCCGCTTCCTACGAGCAGTACTTC.

This clonotype was observed many times. The chain combines TRBV6-5 with TRBJ2-5, with 11 bases identical to TRBD2. There are 14 residues in the CDR3. Germline CDR1 MNHEY, CDR2 SVGAGI. V was pared by 3 bases and J by 12 bases, with 9 bases of the junction left unmatched. Here the CDR3 reads CASSYGTSGPLEYF. The CDR3 DNA reads TGTGCCAGCAGTTATGGGACTAGCGGACCCTTAGAGTACTTC.

This clonotype was picked up many times. The rearrangement links TRBV28 to TRBJ2-1, with 8 bases lining up with TRBD2. This CDR3 contains 15 residues. V was pared by 7 bases and J by 4 bases, with 9 bases of the junction left unmatched. Germline V gives CDR1 MDHEN, CDR2 SYDVKM. CDR3: CASNQGAGGYNEQFF. The CDR3 DNA follows: TGTGCCAGCAATCAGGGCGCGGGAGGTTACAATGAGCAGTTCTTC.

Remarks on this clonotype: A much larger clone lies a single base off, so this may be a read error. DNA for the CDR3: TGTGCCAGCAGTTACGGAGGGGGCGCGGGAAGGAGTCAGCCCCAGCATTTT. Residues: CASSYGGGAGRSQPQHF. The chain combines TRBV6-2 or TRBV6-3 with TRBJ1-5, with TRBD1 matching over 7 bases. The germline gives CDR1 MNHEY, CDR2 SVGEGT. J was trimmed by 6 bases and V by 2 bases; bases with no gene match: 13. The CDR3 has 17 amino acids.

About this clonotype: A much bigger clone sits one base away, suggesting this may be a read error. The chain carries TRBV5-1 and TRBJ2-1, with 8 bases fitting TRBD2. In germline, CDR1 is SGHRS, CDR2 YFSETQ. The V gene end was trimmed by 3 bases and the J gene end by 7 bases; junction bases not matched to a gene: 9. The length of the CDR3 is 15 residues. CDR3 loop: CASSSGTSTLNEQFF. In DNA form, the CDR3 reads TGCGCCAGCAGCTCCGGGACTAGTACGCTTAATGAGCAGTTCTTC.

Many counts were recorded for this clonotype. V and J are TRBV11-2 and TRBJ1-6, with TRBD1 as a possible D gene (6 bases). The CDR3 sequence is 15 residues long. Germline V gene data show CDR1 as SGHAT and CDR2 as FQNNGV. Trimming cost V 6 bases and J 10 bases, with 19 bases left between them. The CDR3 coding sequence is TGTGCCAGCAGACCCAACAGGGTATCAGGGTCACCCCTCCACTTT. It is translated as CASRPNRVSGSPLHF.

In this sample, this clonotype turned up many times. The gene calls are TRBV4-2 and TRBJ1-1; D unclear. CDR1 is LGHNA, CDR2 YNFKEQ, per germline. Trimming cost V 3 bases and J 7 bases, with 12 bases left between them. CDR3 length: 13 residues. CDR3 DNA sequence: TGTGCCAGCAGCCAGACGACCGGCATTGAAGCTTTCTTT. This gives the protein CASSQTTGIEAFF.

Turning to this clonotype: The junction does not match germline at one end; this may be a read error. The chain is built from TRBV24-1 and TRBJ2-1, with 9 positions matching TRBD1. The CDR3 length is 16 residues. Germline CDR1 is KGHDR and CDR2 is SFDVKD. In nucleotides, the CDR3 is TGTGCCACCGGTGACCGGGACAGGGTCGGTGTCAATGGGCAGTTCTTC. It yields the protein CATGDRDRVGVNGQFF.

The sample holds many counts of this clonotype. The chain combines TRBV5-6 with TRBJ2-1; 10 bases agree with TRBD1. The junction had 0 bases not matched to a gene; V was cut back by 3 bases and J by 6 bases. Germline CDR1 and CDR2: SGHDT and YYEEEE. The CDR3 sequence is 13 residues long. The CDR3 sequence: CASSWTGGNEQFF. In nucleotides, the CDR3 is TGTGCCAGCAGCTGGACAGGGGGCAATGAGCAGTTCTTC.

There are a few counts of this clonotype. This rearrangement joins TRBV28 to TRBJ2-7; D might be TRBD1 or TRBD2, each matching 5 bases. CDR1 and CDR2 from the germline V gene are MDHEN and SYDVKM. This CDR3 is built from 15 residues. V was pared by 7 bases and J by 1 base, with 17 bases between. CDR3 nucleotide sequence: TGTGCCAGCACCTCGGCAGGGACGGGATCCTACGAGCAGTACTTC. Residues: CASTSAGTGSYEQYF.

This clonotype has at least ten counts. This chain links TRBV3-1 with TRBJ1-6; no definite D call. V was cut by 5 bases and J by 0 bases, with 8 bases left in between. The germline gives CDR1 LGHDT, CDR2 YNNKEL (reference sequence). This CDR3 comprises 15 residues. The CDR3 loop reads CASSATGSYNSPLHF. CDR3 DNA: TGTGCCAGCAGCGCGACGGGCTCCTATAATTCACCCCTCCACTTT.

The chain combines TRBV29-1 with TRBJ1-2; no definite D call. V lost 5 bases and J 4 bases, leaving 17 bases between the germline ends. The CDR3 sequence is 14 residues long. Germline CDR1 SQVTM, CDR2 ANQGSEA. This CDR3 reads CSVKPGPMIYGYTF. The CDR3 DNA follows: TGCAGCGTTAAACCGGGCCCGATGATCTATGGCTACACCTTC.